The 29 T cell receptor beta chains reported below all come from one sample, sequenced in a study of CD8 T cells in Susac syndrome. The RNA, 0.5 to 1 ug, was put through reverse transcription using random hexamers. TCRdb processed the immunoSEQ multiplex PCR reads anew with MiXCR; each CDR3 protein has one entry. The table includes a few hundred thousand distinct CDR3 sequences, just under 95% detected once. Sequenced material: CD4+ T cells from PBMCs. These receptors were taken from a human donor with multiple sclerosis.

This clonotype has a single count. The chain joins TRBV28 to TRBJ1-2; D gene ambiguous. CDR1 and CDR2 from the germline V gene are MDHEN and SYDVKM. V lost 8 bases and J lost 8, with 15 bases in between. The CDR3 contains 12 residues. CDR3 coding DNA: TGTGCCAGCTATGGAGGGATTAACGGCTACACCTTC. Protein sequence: CASYGGINGYTF.

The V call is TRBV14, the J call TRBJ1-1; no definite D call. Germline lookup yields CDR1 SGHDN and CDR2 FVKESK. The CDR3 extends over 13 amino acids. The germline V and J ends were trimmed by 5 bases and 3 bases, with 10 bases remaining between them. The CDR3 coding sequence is TGTGCCAGCAGCTGGACGCGGGACACTGAAGCTTTCTTT. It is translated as CASSWTRDTEAFF. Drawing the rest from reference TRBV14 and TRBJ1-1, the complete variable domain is EAGVTQFPSHSVIEKGQTVTLRCDPISGHDNLYWYRRVMGKEIKFLLHFVKESKQDESGMPNNRFLAERTGGTYSTLKVQPAELEDSGVYFCASSWTRDTEAFFGQGTRLTVV.

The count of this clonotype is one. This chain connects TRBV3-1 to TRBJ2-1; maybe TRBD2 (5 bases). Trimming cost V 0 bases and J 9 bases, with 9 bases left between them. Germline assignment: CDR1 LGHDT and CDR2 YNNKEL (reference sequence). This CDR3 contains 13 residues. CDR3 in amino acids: CASSQDLAIEQFF. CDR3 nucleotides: TGTGCCAGCAGCCAAGATTTAGCGATTGAGCAGTTCTTC.

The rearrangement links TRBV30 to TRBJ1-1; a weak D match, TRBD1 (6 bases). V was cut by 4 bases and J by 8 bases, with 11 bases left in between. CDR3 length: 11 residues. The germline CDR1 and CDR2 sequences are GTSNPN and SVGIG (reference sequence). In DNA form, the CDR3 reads TGTGCCTGGACAGGGGCCATCGAAGCTTTCTTT. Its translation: CAWTGAIEAFF. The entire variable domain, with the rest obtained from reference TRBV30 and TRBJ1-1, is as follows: SQTIHQWPATLVQPVGSPLSLECTVEGTSNPNLYWYRQAAGRGLQLLFYSVGIGQISSEVPQNLSASRPQDRQFILSSKKLLLSDSGFYLCAWTGAIEAFFGQGTRLTVV.

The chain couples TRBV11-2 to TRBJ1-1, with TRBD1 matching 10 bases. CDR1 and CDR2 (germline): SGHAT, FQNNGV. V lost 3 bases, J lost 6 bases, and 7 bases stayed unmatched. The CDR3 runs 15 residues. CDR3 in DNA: TGTGCCAGCAGCTTTATCCGACAGGGGGCGTCTGAAGCTTTCTTT. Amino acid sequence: CASSFIRQGASEAFF.

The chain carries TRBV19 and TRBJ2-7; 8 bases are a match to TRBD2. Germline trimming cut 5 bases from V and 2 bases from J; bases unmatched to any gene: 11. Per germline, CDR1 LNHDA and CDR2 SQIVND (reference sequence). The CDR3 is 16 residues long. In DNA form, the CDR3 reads TGTGCCAGTAGTCTTCGCCTAGGGCGGGAGGCCTACGAGCAGTACGTC. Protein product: CASSLRLGREAYEQYV.

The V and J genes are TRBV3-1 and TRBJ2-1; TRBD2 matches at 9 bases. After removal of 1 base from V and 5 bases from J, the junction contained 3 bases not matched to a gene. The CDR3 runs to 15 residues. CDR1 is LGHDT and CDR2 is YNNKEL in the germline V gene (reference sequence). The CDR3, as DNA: TGTGCCAGCAGCCAAGGGACTAGCGTTAACAATGAGCAGTTCTTC. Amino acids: CASSQGTSVNNEQFF.

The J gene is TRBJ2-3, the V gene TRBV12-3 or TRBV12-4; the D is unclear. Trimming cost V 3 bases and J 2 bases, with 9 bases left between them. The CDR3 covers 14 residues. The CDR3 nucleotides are TGTGCCAGCAGTTTTCGGGCCCCCACAGATACGCAGTATTTT. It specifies CASSFRAPTDTQYF.

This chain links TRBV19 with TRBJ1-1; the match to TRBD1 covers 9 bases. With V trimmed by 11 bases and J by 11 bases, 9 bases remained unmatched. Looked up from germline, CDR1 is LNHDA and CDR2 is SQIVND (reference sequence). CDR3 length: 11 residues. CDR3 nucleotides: TGTGCCGGGGGACAGGGCTCTTCGGCTTTCTTT. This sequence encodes CAGGQGSSAFF.

Here the CDR3 reads CASSLRQDSGYTF. CDR3 DNA sequence: TGTGCCAGCAGCCTCAGACAGGACTCGGGCTACACCTTC. The rearrangement joins TRBV7-2 to TRBJ1-2; TRBD1 might be the D (6 bases). The V gene's germline CDR1 is SGHTA and CDR2 FQGNSA. The CDR3 has 13 residues. Trimming removed 5 bases from V and 8 bases from J, with 15 bases in between.

The DNA of the CDR3 is TGCAGCGTTGATATCTCGGGACAGAACTATGGCTACACCTTC. As protein: CSVDISGQNYGYTF. V gene TRBV29-1 combines with J gene TRBJ1-2, with 7 bases matching TRBD1. This CDR3 has 14 residues. Germline lookup yields CDR1 SQVTM and CDR2 ANQGSEA. The ends lost 3 bases at V and 2 bases at J; junction bases unmatched: 6.

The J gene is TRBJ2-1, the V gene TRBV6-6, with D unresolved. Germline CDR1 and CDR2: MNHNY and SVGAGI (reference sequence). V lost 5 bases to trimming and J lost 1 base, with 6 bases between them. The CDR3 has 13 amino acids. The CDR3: CASSPISYNEQFF. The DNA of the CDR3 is TGTGCCAGCAGTCCTATATCCTACAATGAGCAGTTCTTC.

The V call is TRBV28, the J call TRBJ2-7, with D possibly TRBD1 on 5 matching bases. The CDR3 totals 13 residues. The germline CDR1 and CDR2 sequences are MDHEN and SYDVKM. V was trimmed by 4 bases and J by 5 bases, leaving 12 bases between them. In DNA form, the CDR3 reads TGTGCCAGCAGTTCCAGGGTTTCCCACGAGCAGTACTTC. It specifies CASSSRVSHEQYF.

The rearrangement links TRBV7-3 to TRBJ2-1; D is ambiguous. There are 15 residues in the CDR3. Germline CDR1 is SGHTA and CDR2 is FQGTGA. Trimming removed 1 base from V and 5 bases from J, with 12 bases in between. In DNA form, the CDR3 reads TGTGCCAGCAGCTTAAATGCGGCCACTAACAATGAGCAGTTCTTC. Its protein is CASSLNAATNNEQFF.

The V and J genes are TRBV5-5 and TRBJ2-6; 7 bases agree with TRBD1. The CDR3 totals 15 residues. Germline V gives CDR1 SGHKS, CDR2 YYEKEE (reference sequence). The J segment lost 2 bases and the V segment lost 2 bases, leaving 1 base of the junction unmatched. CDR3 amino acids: CASSFQGAGANVLTF. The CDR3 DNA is TGTGCCAGCAGCTTCCAGGGGGCTGGGGCCAACGTCCTGACTTTC.

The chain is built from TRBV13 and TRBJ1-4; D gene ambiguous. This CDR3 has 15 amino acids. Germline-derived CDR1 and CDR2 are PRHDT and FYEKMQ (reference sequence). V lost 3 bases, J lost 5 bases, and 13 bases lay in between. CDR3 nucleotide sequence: TGTGCCAGCAGCTTGTTGGGAGGGTCGAATGAAAAACTGTTTTTT. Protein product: CASSLLGGSNEKLFF.

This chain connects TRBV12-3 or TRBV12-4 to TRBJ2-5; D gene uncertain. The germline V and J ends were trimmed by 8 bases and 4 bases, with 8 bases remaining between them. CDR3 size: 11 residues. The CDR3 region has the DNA TGTGCCAGCCGGGCGCGAGAGACCCAGTACTTC. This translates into CASRARETQYF.

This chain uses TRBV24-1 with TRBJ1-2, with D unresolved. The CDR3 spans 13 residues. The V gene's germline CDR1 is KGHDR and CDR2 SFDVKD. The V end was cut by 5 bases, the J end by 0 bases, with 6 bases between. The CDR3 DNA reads TGTGCCACCAGTGGCGGGCCTAACTATGGCTACACCTTC. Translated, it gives CATSGGPNYGYTF.

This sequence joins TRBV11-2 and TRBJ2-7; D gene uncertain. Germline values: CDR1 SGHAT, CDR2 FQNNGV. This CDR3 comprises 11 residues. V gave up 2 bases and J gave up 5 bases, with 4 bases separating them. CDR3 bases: TGTGCCAGCAGCTTAATCCACGAGCAGTACTTC. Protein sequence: CASSLIHEQYF.

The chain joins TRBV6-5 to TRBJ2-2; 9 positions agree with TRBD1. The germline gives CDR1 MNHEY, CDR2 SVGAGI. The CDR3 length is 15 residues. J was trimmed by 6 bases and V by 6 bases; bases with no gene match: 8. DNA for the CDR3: TGTGCCAGCAGAGAGGGACAGGGTGGTTCCGGGGAGCTGTTTTTT. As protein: CASREGQGGSGELFF.

The CDR3 DNA reads as TGTGCCAGCAGCTTAGAGTTGGGGAATCTAATACCCCAGCATTTT. Its translation is CASSLELGNLIPQHF. The rearrangement joins TRBV7-8 to TRBJ1-5; no firm D call. Germline lookup yields CDR1 SGHVS and CDR2 FQNEAQ. Trimming took off 1 base at V and 10 bases at J, with 17 bases between the two ends. The CDR3 has 15 amino acids. Supplemented by reference TRBV7-8 and TRBJ1-5, the full variable domain reads GAGVSQSPRYKVAKRGQDVALRCDPISGHVSLFWYQQALGQGPEFLTYFQNEAQLDKSGLPSDRFFAERPEGSVSTLKIQRTQQEDSAVYLCASSLELGNLIPQHFGDGTRLSIL.

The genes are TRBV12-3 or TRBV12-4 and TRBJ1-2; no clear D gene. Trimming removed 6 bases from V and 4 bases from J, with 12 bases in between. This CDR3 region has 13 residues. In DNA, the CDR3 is TGTGCCAGCAGCCCCGACACTTCCTATGGCTACACCTTC. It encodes CASSPDTSYGYTF.

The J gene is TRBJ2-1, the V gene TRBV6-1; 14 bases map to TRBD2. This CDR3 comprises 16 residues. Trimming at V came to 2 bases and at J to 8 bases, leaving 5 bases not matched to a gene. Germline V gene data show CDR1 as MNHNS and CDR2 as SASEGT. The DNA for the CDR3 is TGTGCCAGCAGTGAATGGGGGACTAGCGGGAGATATGAGCAGTTCTTC. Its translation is CASSEWGTSGRYEQFF.

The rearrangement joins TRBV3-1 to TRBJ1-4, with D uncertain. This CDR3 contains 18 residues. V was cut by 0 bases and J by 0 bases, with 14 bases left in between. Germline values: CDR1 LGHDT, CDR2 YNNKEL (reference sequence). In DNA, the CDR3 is TGTGCCAGCAGCCAAGACCCCGCAGGACTTGCAACTAATGAAAAACTGTTTTTT. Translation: CASSQDPAGLATNEKLFF.

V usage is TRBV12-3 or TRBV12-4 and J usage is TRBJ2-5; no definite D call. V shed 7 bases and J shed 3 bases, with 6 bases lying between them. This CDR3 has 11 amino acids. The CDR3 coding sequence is TGTGCCAGCACCCTTGAAGAGACCCAGTACTTC. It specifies CASTLEETQYF.

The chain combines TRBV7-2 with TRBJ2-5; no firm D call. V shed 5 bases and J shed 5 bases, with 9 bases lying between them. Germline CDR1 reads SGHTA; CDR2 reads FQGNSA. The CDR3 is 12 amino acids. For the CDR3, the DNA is TGTGCCAGCAGCCGGCCCAGGGAGACCCAGTACTTC. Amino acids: CASSRPRETQYF.

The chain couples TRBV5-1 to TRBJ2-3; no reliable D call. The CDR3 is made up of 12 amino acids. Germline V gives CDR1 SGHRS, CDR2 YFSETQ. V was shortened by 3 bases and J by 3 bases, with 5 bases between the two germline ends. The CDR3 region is CASSWTTDTQYF. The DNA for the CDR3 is TGCGCCAGCAGCTGGACGACAGATACGCAGTATTTT.

The CDR3 DNA is TGTGCCAGCAGCCAAGTCGGGGGGGCCAGGGAGACCCAGTACTTC. This codes for CASSQVGGARETQYF. The J gene is TRBJ2-5, the V gene TRBV3-1; TRBD2 matches at 8 bases. This CDR3 has 15 residues. V was pared by 1 base and J by 5 bases, with 6 bases of the junction left unmatched. The V gene's germline CDR1 is LGHDT and CDR2 YNNKEL (reference sequence).

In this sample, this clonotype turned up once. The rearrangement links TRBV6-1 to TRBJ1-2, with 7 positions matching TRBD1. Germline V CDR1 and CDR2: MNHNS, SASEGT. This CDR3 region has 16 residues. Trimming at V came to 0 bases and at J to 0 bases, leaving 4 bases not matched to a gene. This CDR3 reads CASSEALTGANYGYTF. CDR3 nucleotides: TGTGCCAGCAGTGAAGCGCTAACAGGGGCTAACTATGGCTACACCTTC.